This TCR beta chain was profiled in a study of cytomegalovirus exposure and HLA in healthy donors (dated by TCRdb to the late 2010s). Regarding the complete study: An earlier analysis of some 550 of the donors reported about 290 Gb of sequence data and around 120 million unique TCR beta sequences from some 180 million T cells. Around 330 gigabases of sequencing data and about 92 million unique TCR sequences made up an early release that covered approximately 700 HLA-typed donors. Of the 300 to 450 genotyped donors, approximately 80% were placed in the genetic ancestry cluster associated with self-reported Caucasian donors. The study was designed to test whether signatures of past pathogen exposure could be identified by cataloging public T cell receptors. Using immunosequencing, the study profiled T cell repertoires from approximately 700 subjects and related those repertoires to cytomegalovirus serostatus. Along with the roughly 710-subject first cohort, a separate validation cohort of roughly 110 different subjects was used. To predict cytomegalovirus infection status, the study combined high-throughput TCR immunosequencing, statistical association of individual TCRs with disease status, and machine learning. To study patterns of TCR occurrence, a later analysis re-analyzed previously published TCR beta repertoires from just over 650 donors and added high-resolution HLA genotyping. The later analysis used no new phenotypic data to find candidate immune exposures, relying instead on TCR beta sequences and their occurrence across donors. An earlier analysis of 587 of the donors used high-throughput TCR beta sequencing to judge whether each TCR beta V gene segment behaved as functional or pseudogenic. Donor age, sex, ethnicity and CMV serostatus were collected together with the repertoire data. In a later genetic analysis, genome-wide SNP genotypes for about 65% of the roughly 700 donors were used, and that subset was treated as a discovery cohort. Every repertoire in the discovery cohort had been generated on one and the same sequencing platform. HLA typing included class I and class II loci at four-digit resolution. Typing coverage differed by locus: A, B, C, DRB1 and DQB1 were typed in roughly 620-630 donors, DQA1 in about 510, DPA1 in around 610, and DPB1 in 450 to 480. Because of strong linkage in the cohort, four or five DR-DQ haplotypes were treated as single units for association and clustering. Among several hundred genotyped donors of the cohort, an average of around 250,000 unique TCR beta nucleotide sequences was sequenced per donor, of which about 18% were non-productive.

As concerns this clone: Its antigen is not yet known. No clone much larger than this one lies a single base away; base qualities are absent.

Reading from cysteine to phenylalanine, the CDR3 counts 14 amino acids. This entry keeps only the CDR3 DNA: 42 bases, framed from base 1. From a lookup of the germline V gene, CDR1 and CDR2 are MNHNS and SASEGT. What the work shows at the level of the full study, not this receptor alone: A later analysis reported that several top co-occurrence clusters appeared linked to parvovirus B19, influenza, CMV and Epstein-Barr virus. In a later genetic analysis, a missense DCLRE1C variant was associated with V-gene and J-gene trimming of TCR beta chains, and the association was replicated in an independent cohort. A further reported finding was that TCR beta sequences accurately predicted the HLA-A and HLA-B alleles for most subjects in the first cohort. The classifier was reported to diagnose cytomegalovirus status with high specificity and sensitivity in both the original and validation cohorts. A later analysis found that most CMV-associated TCR beta chains appeared HLA-restricted, with HLA associations seemingly driven largely by CMV exposure. At a false discovery rate of 0.05, a later analysis linked fewer than 20,000 TCR beta sequences to specific HLA alleles. In a later analysis, HLA-associated TCR beta chains were found to be more clonally expanded and to have lower generation probabilities than equally common non-associated chains. Strong co-occurrence of HLA alleles, especially DR and DQ, made assigning TCR associations to individual alleles difficult. Correlated functional status among segregating V segments might be attributable to linkage disequilibrium, but an unknown experimental factor could not be ruled out. While some public TCRs were present in many individuals, most TCR sequences turned up only very rarely across donors. Some IMGT-functional V segments, including TRBV6-2 and TRBV6-3, could not be told apart with the 87-base-pair reads, so those segments were excluded. The earlier analysis of 587 of the donors excluded about 16 rarely observed V segments, including chromosome 9 orphons, because counts were too low. Only TCR beta chains were sequenced in this cohort, and the absence of alpha or paired-chain data limited detectable features. Three of the identified cytomegalovirus-associated TCR beta chains were confirmed in vitro to be specific for cytomegalovirus antigens. CMV serostatus was the only immune exposure information available for the cohort. A later analysis found that TCR association rates varied across HLA loci, with DRB1 alleles showing the most associated TCRs and HLA-C alleles the fewest. In the study, some 160 TCR beta chains were listed as associated with cytomegalovirus. Because some donors lacked HLA typing at each locus, the association tests relied only on the typed subset. Compared with the roughly 700-donor mean, donors in an Asian-associated ancestry cluster had fewer N-insertions in productive TCRs, according to a later genetic analysis. A cluster of highly shared sequence variants was judged likely to be a technical artifact of the sequencing pipeline. In an earlier analysis of about 550 of the donors, most TCR beta V segments were observed in productive rearrangements about 87% or about 30% of the time, broadly matching IMGT annotations. Sequencing depth was assumed to be roughly uniform across donors in the presence/absence analyses, though that assumption may not hold. According to the authors, the approach could potentially be generalized to other disease states and immunological phenotypes.

Libraries were constructed by the immunoSEQ multiplex PCR assay. The multiplex PCR relied on a mix of 60 forward primers for TCR Vbeta segments and 13 reverse primers for TCR Jbeta segments. The CDR3 region of rearranged TCR beta genes was amplified from genomic DNA by a multiplex PCR assay. The amplified TCR beta libraries were sequenced on the Illumina HiSeq System as 87-base-pair reads. The original pipeline was this. Across the roughly 640 repertoires, a later analysis counted 80 million or so unique TCR beta chains, approximately 12 million of which were shared by at least two donors. Raw reads were error-corrected and collapsed into unique sequences with a nearest-neighbor algorithm that merged closely related sequences to remove PCR and sequencing errors. CDR3 sequences were aligned to IMGT reference sequences to assign V, D and J gene segments. Each retained sequence needed at least a six-nucleotide match to both a V gene segment and a J gene segment. Rearrangements were classified as productive when the CDR3 lacked stop codons and remained in frame with V and J, and all other rearrangements were classified as non-productive. Following IMGT convention, CDR3 was defined as the stretch from the second conserved V-encoded cysteine up to the conserved J-encoded phenylalanine. In an earlier analysis of around 600 of the donors, sequences lacking an unambiguous match to a single V gene segment were excluded. An earlier analysis of a few hundred of the donors classified V segments as functional when productive rearrangements were above 56.7% and as segregating when the standard deviation between donors was above 5%. A statistical classification framework was built to diagnose cytomegalovirus status from the catalog of TCR beta chain sequences. In a later analysis, TCR nucleotide sequences were compared against IMGT/GENE-DB human TR gene sequences so that V and J genes could be assigned. A later analysis assigned CDR3 sequences and most-parsimonious VDJ recombination scenarios with the TCRdist pipeline. A later analysis defined each TCR beta chain by its CDR3 amino acid sequence plus V-gene family, and excluded reads lacking a unique V-gene family. To address suspected cross-contamination and a sequencing artifact, a later analysis removed 592 highly shared, low-generation-probability nucleotide sequences. In a later analysis, a clonal expansion index for each public chain was calculated from normalized within-repertoire ranks of inferred template counts. A later analysis computed generation probabilities with a VDJ recombination model fitted to out-of-frame rearrangements, and checked the results against IGoR. Hypergeometric tests were used in a later analysis to score TCR-TCR, TCR-HLA and TCR-CMV co-occurrence, with a repertoire-size bias correction applied to the TCR pairs. In a later analysis, false discovery rates were estimated by permuting HLA or CMV assignments 20 times. A later analysis grouped co-occurring TCRs with DBSCAN, adding TCRdist sequence similarity when clustering within HLA-allele-positive subsets. For co-occurrence clustering, repertoires with fewer than 30,000 or more than 120,000 public chains were excluded, along with 4 to 6 repertoires with anomalous nucleotide sharing. Imported from immuneACCESS, the table was reduced by TCRdb to in-frame sequences with V and J called. These copies leave out some clones; in studies compared against another copy, an unresolved V gene accounts for under half, and the cause of the remainder is not known. V, J and clone size are those of that table, while D and trimming were read from the DNA. For this sample there are some 150,000 clones; about 80% appear just once. The ten largest clones take up about 9.9% of the sample.

The cohort was made up of roughly 670 healthy bone marrow donors. At the time of sampling, all cohort members were nominally healthy, though unrecorded immune exposures were likely present. The donor was CMV seropositive and was included in the group of almost 300 seropositive cohort members. A peripheral blood sample was provided by each donor, and peripheral blood mononuclear cells were used for TCR beta sequencing. The Qiagen DNeasy Blood Extraction Kit was used to extract genomic DNA from the blood cell samples. This sequence was found in a man aged 18 to 35 in good health and CMV-seropositive. Rearrangement joined TRBV6-1 to TRBJ2-6; perhaps TRBD1 is the D gene, with 5 bases matching. Sequencing input: PBMCs. The DNA reads TGTGCGGCCAGCAGAGACAGCTCGGCCAACGTCCTGACTTTC. Translated, it reads CAASRDSSANVLTF.